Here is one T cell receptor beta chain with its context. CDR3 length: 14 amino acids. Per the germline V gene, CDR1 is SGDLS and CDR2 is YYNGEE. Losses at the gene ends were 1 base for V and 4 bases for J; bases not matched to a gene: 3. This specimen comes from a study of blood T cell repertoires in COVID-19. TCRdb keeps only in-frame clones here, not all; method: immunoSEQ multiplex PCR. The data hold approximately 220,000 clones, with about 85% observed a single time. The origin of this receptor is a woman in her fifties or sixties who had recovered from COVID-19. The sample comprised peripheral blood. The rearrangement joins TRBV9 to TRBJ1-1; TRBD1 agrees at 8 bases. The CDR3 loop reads CASSVQDRATEAFF. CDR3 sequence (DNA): TGTGCCAGCAGCGTACAGGACAGGGCCACTGAAGCTTTCTTT.